The present T cell receptor (beta chain) was sequenced within a study of T cells in women clearing cervical HPV infection. Overall study context: No precancer developed; the control's incident HPV16 infection cleared within 12 months. Blood came at first lesion visit for cases, post-clearance for controls.

As regards this clone: The read comes to an end 3 residues before the CDR3 does, leaving the germline J gene to fill in the end.

Germline assignment: CDR1 SNHLY and CDR2 FYNNEI. Between the trimmed V and J ends, which lost 1 base and 1 base, there was a span of 6 bases. The CDR3 totals 14 residues. Clones were sequenced by immunoSEQ multiplex PCR, and TCRdb holds only the in-frame ones, with some missing. The table for this sample gives about 14,000 clones. All participants had a single incident cervical HPV16 infection, and prevalent HPV16 infections were excluded. HPV was found by MY09/MY11 PCR and dot-blot genotyping. This clonotype was sampled from a woman aged 18 to 69 with a cervical HPV16 infection that either progressed to CIN3+ or cleared (not recorded which). V is TRBV2 and J is TRBJ2-3, with unresolved D. The sequencing input was blood buffy coat. CDR3 sequence reads: CASSEGWRTDTQYF. Incomplete CDR3 DNA: TGTGCCAGCAGTGAAGGGTGGCGCACAGATACG.